The T cell receptor (beta chain) under discussion was sequenced for a study of beta chain features in type 1 diabetes. Study as a whole: All samples combined gave around 98,000,000 sorted cells for examination. The study's findings and limits: Shorter TCRB CDR3s, moderately but significantly so, marked every one of the four CD4+ subsets in Type 1 diabetes patients. VDJ junctions in type 1 diabetes patients carried more deletions and fewer insertions.

The investigators reverse transcribed all of the isolated RNA, so they sequenced expressed TCRB transcripts. Profiled with immunoSEQ multiplex PCR; TCRdb holds only in-frame clones, not every one. The sample consists of roughly 260,000 clones, 20% of them appearing once. Sorted CD4+ subsets: naive, central memory, regulatory, stem cell-like memory (CD45RO/CCR7/CD25/CD127/CD95/CD27 panel). Points on this clone: Its antigen is not known.

Germline CDR1 and CDR2: SGHNT and YYREEE (reference sequence). V lost 6 bases and J lost 5; bases outside the gene matches: 14. This CDR3 contains 15 residues. The sample was naive CD4+ T cells from blood. The sequence derives from a woman in her thirties or forties with type 1 diabetes. The rearrangement joins TRBV5-4 to TRBJ2-7, with 7 bases matching TRBD2. The CDR3 nucleotides read TGTGCCAGCACTAACTTAGCGGGTGCCGCCGACGAGCAGTACTTC. It encodes CASTNLAGAADEQYF.